Here is one T cell receptor (beta chain) with its context. Which antigen it targets is not known. Base qualities are not provided; no much larger clone lies one nucleotide away. Each donor gave one peripheral blood draw, averaging roughly 120 mL, which was collected into heparinised tubes. A BD FACSAria II was used to sort naive, central memory, regulatory and stem cell-like memory CD4+ T cells with a panel that included CD45RO, CCR7, CD25, CD127, CD95 and CD27. All sorted populations exceeded 95% purity. PBMCs were isolated immediately by Lymphoprep density gradient centrifugation and stained directly without culture. So that batch effects would be minimized, each experiment stained and sorted samples in pairs, pairing one healthy donor with one patient. This record belongs to a study of beta chain features in type 1 diabetes (dated by TCRdb to 2016 to 2019). Regarding the study in general: Mean age, gender distribution, total cell number and subset yield were not different between patients and healthy donors. Across all samples, some 110,000,000 sorted cells were examined, and cell number per subset correlated strongly with RNA yield. Naive and central memory subsets were obtained from all 28 donors, but regulatory and stem cell-like memory subsets were isolated from only 8 patients and roughly 8 healthy donors. In the study, TCRB repertoires of sorted circulating CD4+ T cell subsets from recently diagnosed type 1 diabetes patients were compared with those of matched healthy donors. Points the paper makes about the study in general: Type 1 diabetes patients showed a moderate but significant shortening of TCRB CDR3 length in all four CD4+ subsets. Sequencing cDNA rather than genomic DNA could over-represent highly expressing activated cells, although activation and CD3 levels did not differ between groups. Because small numbers of individuals were included in the HLA sub-analyses, any influence of HLA type on TCRB rearrangement was left unresolved. Patients with type 1 diabetes made fewer insertions and deleted more nucleotides at VDJ recombination sites, implying thymic rearrangement abnormalities. PCR might favor shorter templates, but patient and control samples were amplified and corrected together, so any skew would affect both groups equally. The naive, central memory and regulatory TCRB repertoires appeared to resemble one another more closely among patients than among healthy donors.

All of the isolated RNA was reverse transcribed with the High Capacity cDNA Reverse Transcription Kit, so expressed TCRB transcripts were sequenced. Naive, central memory and regulatory T cell samples underwent deep immunoSEQ sequencing, averaging around 4 million total reads per sample. Sorted cells were lysed in RLT buffer and RNA was extracted with DNase-treated RNeasy Micro or Mini kits, depending on cell number. Each cell subset was processed separately to prevent cross-contamination, with patient and healthy donor samples processed together. The immunoSEQ multiplex PCR was used to amplify TCRB sequences from cDNA, generating 87-bp fragments that spanned the CDR3 region. The amplicons were sequenced using the Illumina HiSeq platform. The study's processing was this. Synthetic template baselines were used to correct PCR bias computationally, reads within Hamming distance 2 were collapsed together, and singletons that could not be merged were discarded. Reads were aligned against IMGT so that V, D and J genes, CDR3 length and insertions or deletions at six rearrangement sites could be assigned. Within each subset, clonotype counts were normalized to the number of sorted cells before true diversity and Gini coefficients were calculated with the tcR R package. The overlap coefficient, calculated on TCRB nucleotide sequences, was used to quantify repertoire sharing. Out-of-frame TCRB sequences from naive cells were analyzed to stand in for the pre-selection repertoire. What TCRdb holds here is the immuneACCESS table cut down to in-frame rearrangements. Part of the clones is not present; checked against another copy, under half of the missing clones reflect an unresolved V gene, and the others are unexplained. For V, J and clone size, that table is used; D and trimming come from the DNA. The sample table records 140,000 to 150,000 clones; around 9.3% of these occur just once. The top ten constitute under 1.5% of the sample.

The CDR3 sequence holds 16 residues, the cysteine and phenylalanine included. The only DNA kept is the CDR3, 48 bases in frame from the first base. In the germline V gene, CDR1 corresponds to MNHEY and CDR2 to SVGAGI. V is trimmed back by 0 bases and J by 4 bases, and the junction contains 5 bases that no gene match accounts for. The sample was naive CD4+ T cells from blood. Interpreted using the paper, the cell subset or site label stands for: true naive CD4+ T cells. The chain links TRBV6-5 with TRBJ2-5, with TRBD2 identical over 10 junction bases. The TCR originated in a man younger than 35 in good health. The CDR3 region has the sequence CASSYSSSGGAETQYF. The nucleotide sequence is given as TGTGCCAGCAGTTACTCGTCCAGCGGGGGGGCAGAGACCCAGTACTTC.